These T cell receptor beta chains were read from a single sample in a study of graft-versus-host responses after intestinal transplantation. Measured with immunoSEQ multiplex PCR; TCRdb has only the in-frame clones, and not every one. This repertoire shows some 70,000 clones, roughly 92% found once; its top ten account for roughly 6.7%. This sample comprised bone marrow, obtained 700 to 850 days after intestinal transplantation. Receptors originate from a human patient who received an intestinal transplant, so some T cells may come from the graft donor. CDR3s include the opening cysteine and the closing phenylalanine or tryptophan. D genes are given only for firm matches. The listing skips clone size in some rows; elsewhere it reads once, few, many or a size class.

size,J,V,D,DNA,CDR3
NA,TRBJ2-2,TRBV6-4,TRBD1,TGTGCCACCCGGCCTCCTTGGGACAGGGTGAACACCGGGGAGCTGTTTTTT,CATRPPWDRVNTGELFF
NA,TRBJ2-1,TRBV2,NA,TGTGCCAGCAGTGGGGGATACAATGAGCAGTTCTTC,CASSGGYNEQFF
NA,TRBJ2-7,TRBV6-4,NA,TGTGCCAACCTATACGAGCAGTACTTC,CANLYEQYF
NA,TRBJ2-5,TRBV18,NA,TGTGCCAGCTCACGGGACGGAGGATTACAAGAGACCCAGTACTTC,CASSRDGGLQETQYF
NA,TRBJ1-1,TRBV6-1,TRBD1,TGTGCCAGCAGTGACTCCTCGACAGGGAGGGCTTTCTTT,CASSDSSTGRAFF
NA,TRBJ1-3,TRBV4-2,TRBD1,TGTGCCAGCAGCCAGGACAGGGTGGCTGGAAACACCATATATTTT,CASSQDRVAGNTIYF
NA,TRBJ1-4,TRBV4-2,TRBD1,TGTGCCAGCAGCCAAGAGGCCGGACAGGGAAGTGAAAAACTGTTTTTT,CASSQEAGQGSEKLFF
NA,TRBJ2-7,TRBV2,NA,TGTGCCAGCAGTGAAGACCGGGGAACCTCCTACGAGCAGTACTTC,CASSEDRGTSYEQYF
NA,TRBJ1-5,TRBV6-6,NA,TGTGCCAGCAGTTACTCGGGGGGGTCAAGTCAGCCCCAGCATTTT,CASSYSGGSSQPQHF
NA,TRBJ2-1,TRBV9,NA,TGTGCCAGCAGCGTAGAGCCCAGGGACAACAATGAGCAGTTCTTC,CASSVEPRDNNEQFF
NA,TRBJ2-7,TRBV28,NA,TGTGCCAGCAGTTTGGCCCCGGGGGCCTACGAGCAGTACTTC,CASSLAPGAYEQYF
NA,TRBJ2-7,TRBV5-4,TRBD2,TGTGCCAGCAGCTTAAGCCCCTTTAGCGGGGGGGGATACGAGCAGTACTTC,CASSLSPFSGGGYEQYF
once,TRBJ1-2,TRBV7-3,TRBD1,TGTGCCAGCAGCTTAAGTGGGACAGGGGGCGACTATGGCTACACCTTC,CASSLSGTGGDYGYTF
NA,TRBJ2-1,TRBV19,NA,TGTGCCAGTAAAGAGGGCGGGAACGCCTACAATGAGCAGTTCTTC,CASKEGGNAYNEQFF
once,TRBJ2-5,TRBV4-1,NA,TGCGCCAGCAGCCAAGACAGAACAGGTAGTATCGAGACCCAGTACTTC,CASSQDRTGSIETQYF
NA,TRBJ2-7,TRBV15,NA,TGTGCCACCAGCAGTGCCCCCCCGCTGGCGGGGCTCCCAATCGAGCAGTACTTC,CATSSAPPLAGLPIEQYF
NA,TRBJ1-2,TRBV5-1,NA,TGCGCCAGCAGCTTGGGCAGAGGAAGAATTAACTATGGCTACACCTTC,CASSLGRGRINYGYTF
NA,TRBJ1-2,TRBV27,NA,TGTGCCAGCAGTTTCGGCAGGGAAAATGGCTACACCTTC,CASSFGRENGYTF
NA,TRBJ2-1,TRBV11-2,NA,TGTGCCAGCAGCTTAGCCCAGGGGAATGAGCAGTTCTTC,CASSLAQGNEQFF
NA,TRBJ2-5,TRBV15,TRBD1,TGTGCCACCAGCACAGGGGGAGAGACCCAGTACTTC,CATSTGGETQYF
NA,TRBJ2-3,TRBV28,NA,TGTGCCAGCAGTCAATTTATAGGCCTGGGGACAGATACGCAGTATTTT,CASSQFIGLGTDTQYF
NA,TRBJ1-4,TRBV6-5,NA,TGTGCCAGCAGTTACTGGGAGGGGCGCTTAGCCGAAAAACTGTTTTTT,CASSYWEGRLAEKLFF
once,TRBJ1-2,TRBV6-5,TRBD1,TGTGCCTCGCGACAGGGGTCCCCCGGCGGTGGCTACACCTTC,CASRQGSPGGGYTF
NA,TRBJ1-2,TRBV11-2,NA,TGTGCCAGCAGCTTAGATCGGGGGTTATATGGCTACACCTTC,CASSLDRGLYGYTF
NA,TRBJ2-7,TRBV5-6,NA,TGTGCCAGCAGTTGGGCGGGCGAGCAGTACTTC,CASSWAGEQYF
NA,TRBJ2-1,TRBV5-6,NA,TGTGCCAGCAGATTTACAGGGTCCTCCTACAATGAGCAGTTCTTC,CASRFTGSSYNEQFF
NA,TRBJ2-2,TRBV5-1,TRBD2,TGCGCCAGCAGTTGGCGGGAGTCCACCGGGGAGCTGTTTTTT,CASSWRESTGELFF
NA,TRBJ2-1,TRBV29-1,NA,TGCAGCGTTGCCCGGACTGTCAACAATGAGCAGTTCTTC,CSVARTVNNEQFF
NA,TRBJ2-7,TRBV6-5,TRBD1,TGTGCCAGCAGTTACTCCGGGACAGGGTCCTACGAGCAGTACTTC,CASSYSGTGSYEQYF
NA,TRBJ2-5,TRBV6-6,NA,TGTGCCAGCAGGCAAGGGGGGGTCGGGGAGACCCAGTACTTC,CASRQGGVGETQYF
NA,TRBJ2-7,TRBV29-1,TRBD1,TGCAGCGTGGCAGGACAGGGACCTTCCTACGAGCAGTACTTC,CSVAGQGPSYEQYF
NA,TRBJ2-7,TRBV28,TRBD1,TGTGCCAGCGTGGGGGGGACAGGGACCTACGAGCAGTACTTC,CASVGGTGTYEQYF
NA,TRBJ2-1,TRBV10-3,TRBD1,TGTGCCACCAGTGGCCGGGGACAGGGAGGCAATGAGCAGTTCTTC,CATSGRGQGGNEQFF
NA,TRBJ1-6,TRBV9,NA,TGTGCCAGCAGCGAGGGGGTGGTACAATCACCCCTCCACTTT,CASSEGVVQSPLHF
NA,TRBJ2-7,TRBV9,NA,TGTGCCAGCAGCCCAAGCAGCGGAGGCCCCTACGAGCAGTACTTC,CASSPSSGGPYEQYF
NA,TRBJ2-4,TRBV27,TRBD2,TGTGCCAGCAGTTTAACCCGGGGGGACATTCAGTACTTC,CASSLTRGDIQYF
NA,TRBJ2-1,TRBV29-1,TRBD2,TGCAGGGTTAGCGGGGAATACAATGAGCAGTTCTTC,CRVSGEYNEQFF
few,TRBJ2-1,TRBV29-1,TRBD2,TGCAGCGTGGACTTGACGGGGGGCTACAATGAGCAGTTCTTC,CSVDLTGGYNEQFF
NA,TRBJ2-3,TRBV7-3,TRBD1,TGTGCCAGCAGCTTAATGGGACAGGGGACAGATACGCAGTATTTT,CASSLMGQGTDTQYF
NA,TRBJ2-1,TRBV11-1,TRBD2,TGTGCCAGCAGCTTAGATCTAGCGGGGGGCAGAATAACTTACAATGAGCAGTTCTTC,CASSLDLAGGRITYNEQFF
NA,TRBJ1-2,TRBV19,NA,TGTGCCAGTAGTACAACACTTCATGGCTACACCTTC,CASSTTLHGYTF
NA,TRBJ2-5,TRBV6-5,NA,TGTGCCAGCAGTTTCGCCCTCGGGTTCGGAGAGACCCAGTACTTC,CASSFALGFGETQYF
NA,TRBJ1-1,TRBV14,NA,TGTGCCAGCAGCCAGGATATGAACACTGAAGCTTTCTTT,CASSQDMNTEAFF
NA,TRBJ2-5,TRBV5-1,NA,TGCGCCAGCAGCCTGGGGCAGAGGGAGACCCAGTACTTC,CASSLGQRETQYF
once,TRBJ1-1,TRBV27,NA,TGTGCCAGCAGTTTATCGGAGGAATATGAAGCTTTCTTT,CASSLSEEYEAFF
NA,TRBJ2-3,TRBV4-1,NA,TGCGCCAGCAGCCAAGACCCGGGACCCAGCACAGATACGCAGTATTTT,CASSQDPGPSTDTQYF
NA,TRBJ2-1,TRBV5-6,TRBD2,TGTGCCAGCAGCTTTGGAAGCGGGATGGATGAGCAGTTCTTC,CASSFGSGMDEQFF
NA,TRBJ1-1,TRBV29-1,NA,TGCAGCCTTAGGGTGAACACTGAAGCTTTCTTT,CSLRVNTEAFF
NA,TRBJ1-6,TRBV7-3,NA,TGTGCCAGCAGCTTACAGGGTAATTCACCCCTCCACTTT,CASSLQGNSPLHF